This T cell receptor beta chain comes out of a study of cytomegalovirus exposure and HLA in healthy donors. Turning to the study itself: A prior study identified 120 million or so unique TCR beta sequences from 180 million or so T cells. Study results and caveats: Later analysis revealed greater clonal expansion in HLA-associated TCR beta chains than in equally common others. Later genetic work tied a missense DCLRE1C variant to beta-chain V and J trimming. Sequencing probably produced one cluster of sequence variants that were highly shared.

Comments on this clone: The antigen is not known.

PCR used 60 Vbeta primers and 13 Jbeta primers. Profiling relied on immunoSEQ multiplex PCR, and the TCRdb table lists in-frame clones only, not all of them. The sample table includes 100,000 to 150,000 clones. V dropped 10 bases and J dropped 0 bases, with 16 bases sitting between them. In germline, CDR1 is SNHLY, CDR2 FYNNEI. The CDR3 extends over 14 amino acids. The receptor comes from a man younger than 35 in good health and CMV-seronegative. The chain couples TRBV2 to TRBJ2-7, with D perhaps TRBD2 (5 bases). The sequencing sample was made of PBMCs. The CDR3 loop is CANPRTPTSYEQYF. CDR3 nucleotides: TGTGCCAACCCCCGGACTCCGACCTCCTACGAGCAGTACTTC.